This is a list of T cell receptor beta chains from one sample in a study of beta chain features in type 1 diabetes. Sequencing used immunoSEQ multiplex PCR; TCRdb keeps in-frame clones, though not all of them. The sample holds roughly 140,000 clones, approximately 8.1% seen once. The specimen was central memory CD4+ T cells from blood. These receptors all come from a man aged 18 to 30 in good health. Both conserved end residues are part of each CDR3. D genes are given only for firm matches. Expanded clones are given a class, and other clones once, few, many or no size at all.

size: few
D: TRBD2
J: TRBJ2-3
V: TRBV4-2
DNA: TGTGCCAGCAGCCAAGCCCACGGGGGGGCCGGAGCAGATACGCAGTATTTT
CDR3: CASSQAHGGAGADTQYF

size: few
D: TRBD1
J: TRBJ2-2
V: TRBV5-1
DNA: TGCGCCAGCAGCTTGGGGCAGGGGGTCGTCGGGGAGCTGTTTTTT
CDR3: CASSLGQGVVGELFF

size: few
D: TRBD2
J: TRBJ2-1
V: TRBV19
DNA: TGTGCCAGTAGTCTGACTAGCGGGCGCTCCTACAATGAGCAGTTCTTC
CDR3: CASSLTSGRSYNEQFF

size: -
D: -
J: TRBJ2-5
V: TRBV7-2
DNA: TGTGCCAGCAGCTTAGGGGCGAAAGAGACCCAGTACTTC
CDR3: CASSLGAKETQYF

size: few
D: -
J: TRBJ1-2
V: TRBV6-1
DNA: TGTGCCAGCAGTGAAGTGGGCAGGTTTAATCGCTACACCTTC
CDR3: CASSEVGRFNRYTF

size: -
D: -
J: TRBJ2-3
V: TRBV4-3
DNA: TGCGCCAGCAGCCCAAATACCGGGAGACCCACAGATACGCAGTATTTT
CDR3: CASSPNTGRPTDTQYF

size: few
D: -
J: TRBJ2-6
V: TRBV19
DNA: TGTGCCAGTAGTATGGAACGCCTAGGGGGCTCTGGGGCCAACGTCCTGACTTTC
CDR3: CASSMERLGGSGANVLTF

size: few
D: TRBD2
J: TRBJ2-5
V: TRBV6-1
DNA: TGTGCCAGCAGTGATATTGGGTGGGAGGGGAACCAAGAGACCCAGTACTTC
CDR3: CASSDIGWEGNQETQYF

size: -
D: -
J: TRBJ1-2
V: TRBV19
DNA: TGTGCCAGTAGTATGGGGGGCTATGGCTACACCTTC
CDR3: CASSMGGYGYTF

size: -
D: TRBD1
J: TRBJ2-1
V: TRBV5-4
DNA: TGTGCCAGCAGCAACGGTCCCGGGACAGGGCACAATGAGCAGTTCTTC
CDR3: CASSNGPGTGHNEQFF

size: few
D: -
J: TRBJ2-7
V: TRBV30
DNA: TGTGCCTGGAGCCACCAGGGGTTGCAGTACTTC
CDR3: CAWSHQGLQYF

size: few
D: -
J: TRBJ1-1
V: TRBV28
DNA: TGTGCCAGCAGTAAATCCAATGAAGCTTTCTTT
CDR3: CASSKSNEAFF

size: -
D: TRBD1
J: TRBJ2-1
V: TRBV4-3
DNA: TGCGCCAGCAACCAAGATCGGGACAGTCAGTTCTTC
CDR3: CASNQDRDSQFF

size: -
D: -
J: TRBJ1-1
V: TRBV10-3
DNA: TGTGCCATCGGTGCCTTGACGGGCACTGAAGCTTTCTTT
CDR3: CAIGALTGTEAFF

size: many
D: -
J: TRBJ2-4
V: TRBV4-1
DNA: TGCGCCAGCAGCCAAGTTCTGAGAGGAGGAGCCAAAAACATTCAGTACTTC
CDR3: CASSQVLRGGAKNIQYF

size: -
D: TRBD1
J: TRBJ1-1
V: TRBV10-3
DNA: TGTGCCATCAGCCGAGACAGGGGGCAAGATGAAGCTTTCTTT
CDR3: CAISRDRGQDEAFF

size: -
D: TRBD2
J: TRBJ2-2
V: TRBV7-2
DNA: TGTGCCAGCAGCTTAATCCCACTAGCGGCAACTTCGAACACCGGGGAGCTGTTTTTT
CDR3: CASSLIPLAATSNTGELFF

size: -
D: TRBD1
J: TRBJ2-7
V: TRBV7-9
DNA: TGTGCCAGCAGCTTAGAGGGACAGGGGGCCTACGAGCAGTACTTC
CDR3: CASSLEGQGAYEQYF

size: few
D: TRBD2
J: TRBJ2-2
V: TRBV7-2
DNA: TGTGCCAGCAGCTTAGCGCGGAGCGGGGGGGCCGAGGCCGGGGAGCTGTTTTTT
CDR3: CASSLARSGGAEAGELFF

size: few
D: -
J: TRBJ1-2
V: TRBV15
DNA: TGTGCCACCAGCAGAGATAGTTATCTAGCCTATGGCTACACCTTC
CDR3: CATSRDSYLAYGYTF

size: -
D: TRBD1
J: TRBJ1-2
V: TRBV15
DNA: TGTGCCACCAGCAGAGGGGACAGTTTGGACGGCTACACCTTC
CDR3: CATSRGDSLDGYTF

size: -
D: -
J: TRBJ2-7
V: TRBV7-2
DNA: TGTGCCAGCAGTCCGATGGCGGGTAGCTCCTACGAGCAGTACTTC
CDR3: CASSPMAGSSYEQYF

size: -
D: -
J: TRBJ2-4
V: TRBV11-2
DNA: TGTGCCAGCAGCCCAGAAACAGGGTTAGCCAAAAACATTCAGTACTTC
CDR3: CASSPETGLAKNIQYF

size: few
D: TRBD1
J: TRBJ2-7
V: TRBV5-5
DNA: TGTGCCAGCACCCCGGGGACAGGATCCTACGAGCAGTACTTC
CDR3: CASTPGTGSYEQYF

size: few
D: TRBD2
J: TRBJ2-5
V: TRBV5-4
DNA: TGTGCCAGCAGCTTGGCCGGGGGGAGTCGGGAGACCCAGTACTTC
CDR3: CASSLAGGSRETQYF

size: many
D: TRBD1
J: TRBJ1-5
V: TRBV10-3
DNA: TGTGCCACCAACCGGGACAGGGGAGGGAATCAGCCCCAGCATTTT
CDR3: CATNRDRGGNQPQHF

size: few
D: TRBD1
J: TRBJ1-1
V: TRBV30
DNA: TGTGCCTGGAGTTCGGACAGGGGCACTGAAGCTTTCTTT
CDR3: CAWSSDRGTEAFF

size: -
D: TRBD1
J: TRBJ1-2
V: TRBV18
DNA: TGTGCCAGCTCACCACTAACAGGGGAAAGCCCAAACTATGGCTACACCTTC
CDR3: CASSPLTGESPNYGYTF

size: few
D: -
J: TRBJ1-1
V: TRBV9
DNA: TGTGCCAGCTATACTGAGGGGAACACTGAAGCTTTCTTT
CDR3: CASYTEGNTEAFF

size: few
D: -
J: TRBJ2-5
V: TRBV7-2
DNA: TGTGCCAGCAGCACGGGACTTCAAGAGACCCAGTACTTC
CDR3: CASSTGLQETQYF

size: -
D: -
J: TRBJ2-5
V: TRBV7-2
DNA: TGTGCCAGCAGCCGCGGTTCGTGGGAGACCCAGTACTTC
CDR3: CASSRGSWETQYF

size: many
D: -
J: TRBJ1-1
V: TRBV11-2
DNA: TGTGCCAGCAGCTTATCGCAGGCTGAAGCTTTCTTT
CDR3: CASSLSQAEAFF

size: few
D: -
J: TRBJ2-2
V: TRBV4-1
DNA: TGCGCCAGCAGCCCCGCGGACAGCTACACCGGGGAGCTGTTTTTT
CDR3: CASSPADSYTGELFF

size: few
D: TRBD2
J: TRBJ2-1
V: TRBV10-3
DNA: TGTGCCATCAGTGAGGATAGACTAGCTCCCTACAATGAGCAGTTCTTC
CDR3: CAISEDRLAPYNEQFF

size: few
D: -
J: TRBJ2-1
V: TRBV11-2
DNA: TGTGCCAGCAGCTTCAGTCACTACAATGAGCAGTTCTTC
CDR3: CASSFSHYNEQFF

size: few
D: -
J: TRBJ1-5
V: TRBV6-1
DNA: TGTGCCAGCATGAGGGGGAGGGATCAGCCCCAGCATTTT
CDR3: CASMRGRDQPQHF

size: -
D: -
J: TRBJ2-1
V: TRBV12-5
DNA: TGTGCTAGTGGGAACGGGGGAGACTCGTTGGGAAATGAGCAGTTCTTC
CDR3: CASGNGGDSLGNEQFF

size: few
D: -
J: TRBJ2-3
V: TRBV7-2
DNA: TGTGCCAGCACCCCCAGGCGTGGGGGCGCAGATACGCAGTATTTT
CDR3: CASTPRRGGADTQYF

size: -
D: -
J: TRBJ2-7
V: TRBV7-8
DNA: TGTGCCAGCAGCTTAGGGGAGGCCTACGAGCAGTACTTC
CDR3: CASSLGEAYEQYF

size: few
D: -
J: TRBJ2-5
V: TRBV2
DNA: TGTGCCAGCACATTTCTAGGCCAAGAGACCCAGTACTTC
CDR3: CASTFLGQETQYF